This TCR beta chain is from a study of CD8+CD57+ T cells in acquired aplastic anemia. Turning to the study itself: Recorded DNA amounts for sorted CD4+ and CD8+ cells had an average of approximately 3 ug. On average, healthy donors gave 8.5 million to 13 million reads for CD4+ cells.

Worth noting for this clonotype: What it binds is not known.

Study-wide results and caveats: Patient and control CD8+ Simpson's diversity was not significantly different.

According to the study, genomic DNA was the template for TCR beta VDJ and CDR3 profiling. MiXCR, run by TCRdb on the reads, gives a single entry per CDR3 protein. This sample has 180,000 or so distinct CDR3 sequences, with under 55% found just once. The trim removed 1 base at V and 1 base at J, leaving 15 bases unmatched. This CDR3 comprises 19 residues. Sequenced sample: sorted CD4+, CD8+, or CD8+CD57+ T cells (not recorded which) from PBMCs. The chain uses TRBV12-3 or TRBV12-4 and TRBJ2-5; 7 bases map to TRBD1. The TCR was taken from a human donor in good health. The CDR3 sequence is CASSLVYLGQNSLQETQYF. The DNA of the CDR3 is TGTGCCAGCAGTTTAGTCTATTTGGGACAGAACTCTCTCCAAGAGACCCAGTACTTC.